The rows below give T cell receptor beta chains drawn from one sample of a study of T cells after yellow fever vaccination. TCRdb reprocessed the 5' RACE reads with MiXCR, giving one entry per CDR3 protein. Among 140,000 to 150,000 distinct CDR3 sequences listed, 6.6% were seen once. The source material was CD4+ T cells sorted from PBMCs, sampled 10 days after the yellow fever booster vaccination. The receptors shown here come from a man aged 25-45 years who received the YFV17D yellow fever vaccine. The CDR3 runs from the conserved cysteine through the conserved F or W. D genes are given only for firm matches. Rows give clone size only sometimes, using once, few, many, or a class for an expanded clone.

TRBV18	many	NA	TRBJ2-3	CASSPTGRTDTQYF	TGTGCCAGCTCACCGACAGGGAGGACAGATACGCAGTATTTT
TRBV29-1	NA	NA	TRBJ2-7	CSVRKDSYEQYF	TGCAGCGTACGGAAGGACTCCTACGAGCAGTACTTC
TRBV7-9	few	NA	TRBJ1-2	CASSLPGAPVGYTF	TGTGCCAGCAGCTTACCAGGGGCGCCTGTTGGCTACACCTTC
TRBV30	few	TRBD2	TRBJ2-1	CAWGIAGNRNEQFF	TGTGCCTGGGGGATAGCGGGAAATCGCAATGAGCAGTTCTTC
TRBV7-2	many	NA	TRBJ2-5	CASSPLGRETQYF	TGTGCCAGCAGCCCCCTGGGGAGGGAGACCCAGTACTTC
TRBV7-2	many	TRBD1	TRBJ2-1	CASSPDRGRYEQFF	TGTGCCAGCAGCCCGGACAGGGGTCGGTATGAGCAGTTCTTC
TRBV7-9	many	NA	TRBJ2-1	CASSPGFLNEQFF	TGTGCCAGCAGCCCCGGCTTTCTCAATGAGCAGTTCTTC
TRBV20-1	many	TRBD2	TRBJ2-3	CSAREAGGTDTQYF	TGCAGTGCTAGAGAAGCGGGAGGCACAGATACGCAGTATTTT
TRBV13	many	NA	TRBJ2-6	CASSSSRGRTFSGANVLTF	TGTGCCAGCAGCTCCTCGAGGGGACGGACCTTCTCTGGGGCCAACGTCCTGACTTTC
TRBV10-3	many	TRBD1	TRBJ1-3	CAISEGQGHSGNTIYF	TGTGCCATCAGTGAGGGACAGGGGCACTCTGGAAACACCATATATTTT
TRBV6-2/TRBV6-3	NA	NA	TRBJ2-1	CASSYSPRPGEGTIYNEQFF	TGTGCCAGCAGTTACTCACCCCGGCCGGGAGAGGGGACAATTTACAATGAGCAGTTCTTC
TRBV7-3	many	NA	TRBJ2-1	CASSLSAGLDEQFF	TGTGCCAGCAGCTTATCAGCAGGGTTGGATGAGCAGTTCTTC
TRBV5-6	many	TRBD1	TRBJ2-5	CASSHRGLIGETQYF	TGTGCCAGCAGCCACAGGGGCCTTATTGGGGAGACCCAGTACTTC
TRBV20-1	NA	TRBD2	TRBJ2-1	CSAGGASGSGWKDEQFF	TGCAGTGCTGGAGGCGCTAGCGGGAGCGGTTGGAAGGATGAGCAGTTCTTC
TRBV5-6	many	TRBD1	TRBJ1-2	CASSLAGQNYGYTF	TGTGCCAGCAGCTTGGCGGGACAGAACTATGGCTACACCTTC
TRBV7-8	few	TRBD1	TRBJ1-1	CATLTGTANTEAFF	TGTGCCACTTTAACCGGGACAGCAAACACTGAAGCTTTCTTT
TRBV3-1	NA	TRBD1	TRBJ2-6	CASSSRGLGGNVLTF	TGTGCCAGCAGCTCCAGGGGGCTTGGGGGCAACGTCCTGACTTTC